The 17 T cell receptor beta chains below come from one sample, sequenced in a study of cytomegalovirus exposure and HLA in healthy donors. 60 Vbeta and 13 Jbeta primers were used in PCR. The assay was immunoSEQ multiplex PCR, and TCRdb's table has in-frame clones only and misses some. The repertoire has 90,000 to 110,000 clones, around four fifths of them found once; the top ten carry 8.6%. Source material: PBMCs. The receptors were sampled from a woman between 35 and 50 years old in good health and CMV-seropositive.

The DNA for the CDR3 is TGTGCCAGCAGCTTGGCCTGGACGGGGGGTGGGGGGGCCAACGTCCTGACTTTC. It specifies CASSLAWTGGGGANVLTF. The V call is TRBV5-6, the J call TRBJ2-6; 7 nucleotides agree with TRBD2. This CDR3 has 18 residues. Unmatched junction bases numbered 10, after V lost 0 bases and J lost 4 bases. Germline CDR1 is SGHDT and CDR2 is YYEEEE.

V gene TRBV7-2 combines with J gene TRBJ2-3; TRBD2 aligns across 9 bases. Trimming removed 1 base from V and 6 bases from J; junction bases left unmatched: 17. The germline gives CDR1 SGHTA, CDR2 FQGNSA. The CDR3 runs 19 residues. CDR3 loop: CASSLVWLAGISFSDTQYF. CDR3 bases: TGTGCCAGCAGCTTAGTTTGGCTAGCGGGGATTAGTTTTAGTGATACGCAGTATTTT.

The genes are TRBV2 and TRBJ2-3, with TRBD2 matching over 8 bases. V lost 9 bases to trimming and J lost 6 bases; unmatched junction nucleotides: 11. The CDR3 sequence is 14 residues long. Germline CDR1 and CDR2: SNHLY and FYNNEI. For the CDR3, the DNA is TGTGCCAGTACCCGGGAGGGCCGGGGGGATACGCAGTATTTT. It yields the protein CASTREGRGDTQYF.

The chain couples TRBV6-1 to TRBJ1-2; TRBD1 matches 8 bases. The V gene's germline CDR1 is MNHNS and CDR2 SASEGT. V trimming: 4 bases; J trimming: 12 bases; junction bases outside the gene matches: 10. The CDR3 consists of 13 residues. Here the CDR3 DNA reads TGTGCCAGCAGTGGCCGGGACAGGAATTCCGACACCTTC. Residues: CASSGRDRNSDTF.

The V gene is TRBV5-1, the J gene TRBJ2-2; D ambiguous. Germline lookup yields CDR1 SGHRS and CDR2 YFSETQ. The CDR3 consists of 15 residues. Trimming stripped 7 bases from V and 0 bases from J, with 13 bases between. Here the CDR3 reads CASVDTLANTGELFF. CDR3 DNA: TGCGCCAGCGTAGATACCCTAGCGAACACCGGGGAGCTGTTTTTT.

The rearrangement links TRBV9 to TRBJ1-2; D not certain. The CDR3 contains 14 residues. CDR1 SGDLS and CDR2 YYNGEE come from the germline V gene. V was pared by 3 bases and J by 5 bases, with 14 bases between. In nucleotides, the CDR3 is TGTGCCAGCAGCGAGGCACCAGAGGGATATGGCTACACCTTC. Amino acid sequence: CASSEAPEGYGYTF.

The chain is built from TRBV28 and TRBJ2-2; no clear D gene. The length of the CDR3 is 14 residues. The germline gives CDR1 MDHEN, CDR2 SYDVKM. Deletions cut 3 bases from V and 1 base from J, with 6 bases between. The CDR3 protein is CASSFPGNTGELFF. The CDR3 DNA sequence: TGTGCCAGCAGTTTCCCAGGGAACACCGGGGAGCTGTTTTTT. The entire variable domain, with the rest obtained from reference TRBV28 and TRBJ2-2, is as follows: DVKVTQSSRYLVKRTGEKVFLECVQDMDHENMFWYRQDPGLGLRLIYFSYDVKMKEKGDIPEGYSVSREKKERFSLILESASTNQTSMYLCASSFPGNTGELFFGEGSRLTVL.

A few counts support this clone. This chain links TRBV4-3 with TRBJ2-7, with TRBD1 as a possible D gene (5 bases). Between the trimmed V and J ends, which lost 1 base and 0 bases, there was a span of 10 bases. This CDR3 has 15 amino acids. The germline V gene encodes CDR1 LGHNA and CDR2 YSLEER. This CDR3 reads CASSQATASSYEQYF. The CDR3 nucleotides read TGCGCCAGCAGCCAAGCGACAGCGAGCTCCTACGAGCAGTACTTC.

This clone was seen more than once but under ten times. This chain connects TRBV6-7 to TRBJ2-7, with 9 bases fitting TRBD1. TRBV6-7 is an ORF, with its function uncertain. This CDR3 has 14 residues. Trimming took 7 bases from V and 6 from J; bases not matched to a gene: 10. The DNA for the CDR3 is TGTGCCAGCACCTGGGACAGGGTCGTCGTCGAGCAGTACTTC. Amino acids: CASTWDRVVVEQYF.

The CDR3 DNA reads TGTGCCAGCTCACCCAGTGGGACATCCGACTACGAGCAGTACTTC. Translated: CASSPSGTSDYEQYF. The chain carries TRBV18 and TRBJ2-7; weak D call: TRBD1 (6 bases). This CDR3 has 15 residues. The ends were cut back, 3 bases at V and 3 bases at J, with 15 bases in the middle. Germline V lookup: CDR1 KGHSH, CDR2 LQKENI. Full variable domain (rest looked up from reference TRBV18 and TRBJ2-7): NAGVMQNPRHLVRRRGQEARLRCSPMKGHSHVYWYRQLPEEGLKFMVYLQKENIIDESGMPKERFSAEFPKEGPSILRIQQVVRGDSAAYFCASSPSGTSDYEQYFGPGTRLTVT.

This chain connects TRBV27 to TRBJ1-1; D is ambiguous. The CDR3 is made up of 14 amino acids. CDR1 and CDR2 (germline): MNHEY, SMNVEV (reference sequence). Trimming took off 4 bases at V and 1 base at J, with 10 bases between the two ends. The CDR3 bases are TGTGCCAGCAGTTCCCCCAGAGGGAACACTGAAGCTTTCTTT. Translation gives CASSSPRGNTEAFF.

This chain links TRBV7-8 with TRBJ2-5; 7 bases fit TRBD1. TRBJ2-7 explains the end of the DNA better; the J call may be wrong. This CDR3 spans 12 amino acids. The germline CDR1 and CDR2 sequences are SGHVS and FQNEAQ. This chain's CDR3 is CASSRQGYEQYF. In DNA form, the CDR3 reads TGTGCCAGCAGCCGACAGGGCTACGAGCAGTACTTC.

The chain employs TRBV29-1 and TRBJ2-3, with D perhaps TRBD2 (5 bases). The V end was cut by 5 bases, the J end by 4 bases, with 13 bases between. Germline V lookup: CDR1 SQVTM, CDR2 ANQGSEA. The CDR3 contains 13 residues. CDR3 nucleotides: TGCAGCGTTAAGGGTCTAGCCGCAGATACGCAGTATTTT. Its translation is CSVKGLAADTQYF.

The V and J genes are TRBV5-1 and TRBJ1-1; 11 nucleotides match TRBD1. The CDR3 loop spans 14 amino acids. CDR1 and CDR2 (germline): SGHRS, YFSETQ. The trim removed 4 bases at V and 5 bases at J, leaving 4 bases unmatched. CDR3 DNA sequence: TGCGCCAGCAGCCCGGACAGGGGGCGAACTGAAGCTTTCTTT. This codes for CASSPDRGRTEAFF. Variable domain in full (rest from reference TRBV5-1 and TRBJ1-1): KAGVTQTPRYLIKTRGQQVTLSCSPISGHRSVSWYQQTPGQGLQFLFEYFSETQRNKGNFPGRFSGRQFSNSRSEMNVSTLELGDSALYLCASSPDRGRTEAFFGQGTRLTVV.

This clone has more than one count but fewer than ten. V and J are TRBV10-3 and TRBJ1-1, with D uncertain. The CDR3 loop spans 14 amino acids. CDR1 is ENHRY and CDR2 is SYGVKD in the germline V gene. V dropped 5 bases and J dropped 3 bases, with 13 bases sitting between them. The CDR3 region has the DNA TGTGCCATCAGTCCGGGGAAAGGGTACACTGAAGCTTTCTTT. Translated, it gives CAISPGKGYTEAFF.

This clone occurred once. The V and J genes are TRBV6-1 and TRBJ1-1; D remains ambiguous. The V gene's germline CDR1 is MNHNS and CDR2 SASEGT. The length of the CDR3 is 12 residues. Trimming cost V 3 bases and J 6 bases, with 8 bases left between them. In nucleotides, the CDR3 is TGTGCCAGCAGTGATAGACACTCTGAAGCTTTCTTT. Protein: CASSDRHSEAFF.

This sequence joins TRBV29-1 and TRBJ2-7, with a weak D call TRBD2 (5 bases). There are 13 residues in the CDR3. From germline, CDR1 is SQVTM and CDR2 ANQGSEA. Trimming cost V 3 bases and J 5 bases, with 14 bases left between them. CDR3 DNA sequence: TGCAGCGTTGAGATCAGCGGTATCGACGAGCAGTACTTC. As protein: CSVEISGIDEQYF.